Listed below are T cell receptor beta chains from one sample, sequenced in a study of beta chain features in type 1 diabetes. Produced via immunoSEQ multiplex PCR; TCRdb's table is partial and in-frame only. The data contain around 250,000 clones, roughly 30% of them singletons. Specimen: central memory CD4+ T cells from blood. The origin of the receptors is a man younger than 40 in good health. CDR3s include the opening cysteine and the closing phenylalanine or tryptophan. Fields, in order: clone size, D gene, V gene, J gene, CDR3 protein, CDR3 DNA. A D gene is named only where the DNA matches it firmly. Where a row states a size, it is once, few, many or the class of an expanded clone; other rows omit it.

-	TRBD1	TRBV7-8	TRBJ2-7	CASSLASGDRGEQYF	TGTGCCAGCAGCTTAGCGTCTGGGGACAGGGGCGAGCAGTACTTC
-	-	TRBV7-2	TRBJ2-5	CASSDRDGGETQYF	TGTGCCAGCAGCGACCGGGACGGCGGGGAGACCCAGTACTTC
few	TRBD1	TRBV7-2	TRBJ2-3	CASSRDGQGRDTQYF	TGTGCCAGCAGCCGGGATGGACAGGGCCGGGATACGCAGTATTTT
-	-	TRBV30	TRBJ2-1	CAWKEGYNEQFF	TGTGCCTGGAAGGAGGGGTACAATGAGCAGTTCTTC
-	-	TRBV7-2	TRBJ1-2	CASSPRGEYGYTF	TGTGCCAGCAGCCCACGAGGGGAGTATGGCTACACCTTC
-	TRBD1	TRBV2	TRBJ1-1	CASSEEQGGTEAFF	TGTGCCAGCAGTGAAGAACAGGGGGGGACTGAAGCTTTCTTT
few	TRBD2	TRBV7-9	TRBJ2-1	CASSPSGGLLNEQFF	TGTGCCAGCAGCCCTAGCGGGGGCCTTCTCAATGAGCAGTTCTTC
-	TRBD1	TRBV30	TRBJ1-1	CAWGQENTEAFF	TGTGCCTGGGGACAGGAGAACACTGAAGCTTTCTTT
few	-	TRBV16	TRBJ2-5	CASSQGRQETQYF	TGTGCCAGCAGCCAAGGGCGCCAAGAGACCCAGTACTTC
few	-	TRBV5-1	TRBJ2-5	CASARDGQETQYF	TGCGCCAGCGCCCGGGACGGCCAAGAGACCCAGTACTTC
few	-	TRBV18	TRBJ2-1	CASSPLSVYNEQFF	TGTGCCAGCTCACCACTTAGCGTCTACAATGAGCAGTTCTTC
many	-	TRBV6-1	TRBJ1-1	CASRVDPGSFTEAFF	TGTGCCAGCAGAGTAGACCCGGGAAGTTTCACTGAAGCTTTCTTT
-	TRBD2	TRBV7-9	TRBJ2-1	CATPPGLAGAGEQFF	TGTGCCACCCCACCGGGACTAGCGGGGGCCGGTGAGCAGTTCTTC
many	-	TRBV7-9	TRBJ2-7	CASSPGSYEQYF	TGTGCCAGCAGTCCTGGGTCCTACGAGCAGTACTTC
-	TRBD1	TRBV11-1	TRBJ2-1	CASTYRGNEQFF	TGTGCCAGCACCTACAGGGGGAATGAGCAGTTCTTC
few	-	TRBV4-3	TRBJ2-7	CASSPGGTDHSYEQYF	TGCGCCAGCAGCCCCGGCGGGACAGACCACTCCTACGAGCAGTACTTC
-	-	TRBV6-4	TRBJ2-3	CATRSTITDTQYF	TGTGCCACCCGGAGCACAATCACAGATACGCAGTATTTT
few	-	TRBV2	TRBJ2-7	CASSEYVTSYEQYF	TGTGCCAGCAGCGAGTACGTCACCTCCTACGAGCAGTACTTC
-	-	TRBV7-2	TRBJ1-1	CASSPRRQNTEAFF	TGTGCCAGCAGCCCAAGGAGACAGAACACTGAAGCTTTCTTT
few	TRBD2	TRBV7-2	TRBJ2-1	CASSQGLAGASDEQFF	TGTGCCAGCAGCCAGGGACTAGCGGGGGCGAGCGATGAGCAGTTCTTC
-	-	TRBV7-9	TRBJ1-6	CASSLDGSNSPLHF	TGTGCCAGCAGCTTAGATGGATCCAATTCACCCCTCCACTTT
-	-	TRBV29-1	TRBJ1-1	CSVGIGDYASINTEAFF	TGCAGCGTTGGAATCGGGGATTACGCCTCAATTAACACTGAAGCTTTCTTT
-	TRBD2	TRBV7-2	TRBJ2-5	CASSSKVAGGRGETQYF	TGTGCCAGCAGCTCAAAGGTTGCGGGAGGGCGGGGAGAGACCCAGTACTTC
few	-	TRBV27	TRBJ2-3	CASSWGIRDTQYF	TGTGCCAGCAGTTGGGGGATTAGAGATACGCAGTATTTT
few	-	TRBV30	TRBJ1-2	CAWSFRGGYGYTF	TGTGCCTGGAGTTTTCGAGGGGGCTATGGCTACACCTTC
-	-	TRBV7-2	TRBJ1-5	CASSQSTADRFQPQHF	TGTGCCAGCAGCCAGTCGACAGCCGACAGGTTTCAGCCCCAGCATTTT
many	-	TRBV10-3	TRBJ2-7	CATGGAGVRFYEQYF	TGTGCCACCGGGGGCGCGGGAGTCAGGTTCTACGAGCAGTACTTC
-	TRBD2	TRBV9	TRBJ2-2	CASSGTSGSSNTGELFF	TGTGCCAGCAGCGGAACTAGCGGGAGCTCGAACACCGGGGAGCTGTTTTTT